This T cell receptor (beta chain) was captured by sequencing in a study of breast tumors, draining lymph nodes, adjacent tissues. Trimming stripped 4 bases from V and 0 bases from J, with 11 bases between. The germline gives CDR1 SGHKS, CDR2 YYEKEE (reference sequence). The CDR3 is 16 residues long. This clonotype was seen ten or more times. What it recognizes is unknown. MiXCR was run by TCRdb on the multiplex PCR reads, yielding one entry per CDR3 protein. The data show fewer than 250,000 distinct CDR3 sequences, about 34% seen once. Study-wide results and caveats: That most tumor T cells come from lymph nodes remained unproven. Tumor TCR diversity was below lymph nodes but above nontumor tissue.

Axillary draining lymph nodes of breast cancer patients supplied the node samples. The sample taken for sequencing was axillary lymph node tissue. This sequence joins TRBV5-5 and TRBJ2-6; D remains unclear. This TCR derives from a female donor with breast cancer. Some clones in this sample may be carry-over from other donors' samples. The CDR3 protein is CASSPGWSSGANVLTF. The CDR3 coding sequence is TGTGCCAGCAGCCCTGGATGGTCCTCTGGGGCCAACGTCCTGACTTTC.